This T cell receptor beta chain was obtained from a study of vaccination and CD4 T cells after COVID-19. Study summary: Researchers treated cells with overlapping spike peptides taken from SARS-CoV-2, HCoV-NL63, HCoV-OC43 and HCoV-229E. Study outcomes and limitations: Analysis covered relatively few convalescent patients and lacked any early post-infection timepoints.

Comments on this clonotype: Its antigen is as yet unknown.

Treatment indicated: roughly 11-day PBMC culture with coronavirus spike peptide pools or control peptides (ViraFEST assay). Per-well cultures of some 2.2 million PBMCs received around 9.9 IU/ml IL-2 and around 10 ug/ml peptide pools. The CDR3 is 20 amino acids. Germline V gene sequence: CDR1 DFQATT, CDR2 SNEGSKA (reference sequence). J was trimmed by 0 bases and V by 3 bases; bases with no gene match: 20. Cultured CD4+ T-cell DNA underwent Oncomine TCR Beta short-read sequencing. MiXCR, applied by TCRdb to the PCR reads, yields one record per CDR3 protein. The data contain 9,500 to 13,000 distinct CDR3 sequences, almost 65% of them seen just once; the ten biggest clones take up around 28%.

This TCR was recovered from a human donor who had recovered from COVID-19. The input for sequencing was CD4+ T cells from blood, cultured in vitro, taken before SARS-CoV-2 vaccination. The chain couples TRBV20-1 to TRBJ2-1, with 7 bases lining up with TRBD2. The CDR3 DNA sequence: TGCAGTGCTAGCCTCCTGGGCCGAAAGCGGGAACGGAGCTCCTACAATGAGCAGTTCTTC. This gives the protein CSASLLGRKRERSSYNEQFF.